This is a list of T cell receptor beta chains from one sample in a study of T cell repertoires in cytomegalovirus infection. These TCRs' antigens remain unknown. TCRdb re-derived calls from the reads in MiXCR, one entry per CDR3 protein. The data show about 500,000 distinct CDR3 sequences, roughly 34% seen once. This material consisted of cultured PBMCs, taken from culture after CMV antigen stimulation. The receptors here all came from a human donor in good health (CMV status not recorded). Some clones in this sample may be carry-over from other donors' samples. Both conserved end residues are part of each CDR3. Fields, in order: J gene, V gene, D gene, clone size, CDR3 DNA, CDR3 protein. The D gene is left open where the match is weak. Size values are once, few and many counts, or a class for expanded clones, and some rows have none.

j_gene: TRBJ2-3; v_gene: TRBV4-1; d_gene: .; abundance: .; CDR3nt: TGCGCCAGCAGCCCCGCGGAGCCGCCGGATACGCAGTATTTT; CDR3aa: CASSPAEPPDTQYF
j_gene: TRBJ2-7; v_gene: TRBV6-8; d_gene: .; abundance: .; CDR3nt: TGTGCCAGCAGTTACTCAGGGCGGTGGGAGATGTACTTC; CDR3aa: CASSYSGRWEMYF
j_gene: TRBJ1-1; v_gene: TRBV30; d_gene: TRBD1; abundance: once; CDR3nt: TGTGCCTGGAACAAGCCAGGGGGACGGTACACTGAAGCTTTCTTT; CDR3aa: CAWNKPGGRYTEAFF
j_gene: TRBJ1-5; v_gene: TRBV7-2; d_gene: TRBD1; abundance: .; CDR3nt: TGTGCCAGCAGCACCGGACAGGTTATCAATCAGCCCCAGCATTTT; CDR3aa: CASSTGQVINQPQHF
j_gene: TRBJ1-2; v_gene: TRBV28; d_gene: .; abundance: .; CDR3nt: TGTGCCAGCAGCCTCCCGACAGAATCTTATGGCTACACCTTC; CDR3aa: CASSLPTESYGYTF
j_gene: TRBJ1-2; v_gene: TRBV7-2; d_gene: TRBD1; abundance: many; CDR3nt: TGTGCCAGCAGCTTGCCAGGGGGAAGTGGCTACACCTTC; CDR3aa: CASSLPGGSGYTF
j_gene: TRBJ1-2; v_gene: TRBV3-1; d_gene: .; abundance: .; CDR3nt: TGTGCCAGCAGCCAAGTCGTCCAGGGCGATGGCTACACCTTC; CDR3aa: CASSQVVQGDGYTF
j_gene: TRBJ1-2; v_gene: TRBV5-1; d_gene: .; abundance: few; CDR3nt: TGCGCCAGCAGCTGGTCGCGGGGGAAGGATAACTATGGCTACACCTTC; CDR3aa: CASSWSRGKDNYGYTF
j_gene: TRBJ1-4; v_gene: TRBV7-2; d_gene: TRBD1; abundance: .; CDR3nt: TGTGCCAGCAGCTCCAGGGGGCGCGGAAAACTGTTTTTT; CDR3aa: CASSSRGRGKLFF
j_gene: TRBJ1-2; v_gene: TRBV12-3/TRBV12-4; d_gene: .; abundance: many; CDR3nt: TGTGCCAGCAGAGAAGACGGGAACTATGGCTACACCTTC; CDR3aa: CASREDGNYGYTF